These 31 T cell receptor beta chains share one sample of origin, sequenced in a study of T-cell memory formation after mild COVID-19. TCRdb reprocessed the 5' RACE reads with MiXCR, giving one entry per CDR3 protein. The table lists around 430,000 distinct CDR3 sequences, 15% to 20% of them singletons. Sequencing was carried out using PBMCs or a T cell subset sorted from them (not recorded which). Receptors were obtained from a man aged 18-30 years who had mild COVID-19 (a few samples of this study predate the infection). Cell type and time point are not known.

The chain links TRBV11-2 to TRBJ1-1; D not resolved. With 4 bases removed from V and 2 bases from J, the gap between germline ends came to 17 bases. Germline V lookup: CDR1 SGHAT, CDR2 FQNNGV. The CDR3 sequence is 16 residues long. The CDR3 DNA follows: TGTGCCAGCAGCTCCCTGGGAGCCCGCCGAAACACTGAAGCTTTCTTT. Its protein product is CASSSLGARRNTEAFF.

The genes are TRBV5-1 and TRBJ2-1; TRBD1 matches at 7 bases. Looked up from germline, CDR1 is SGHRS and CDR2 is YFSETQ. The CDR3 is 13 residues long. Trimming removed 4 bases from V and 4 bases from J; junction bases left unmatched: 2. The CDR3 nucleotides are TGCGCCAGCAGCGGGGACAGATACAATGAGCAGTTCTTC. Amino acid sequence: CASSGDRYNEQFF.

This clonotype has ten or more counts. The chain links TRBV6-4 to TRBJ2-2; TRBD1 matches at 9 bases. Germline V gene lookup returns CDR1 MRHNA and CDR2 SNTAGT. The CDR3 contains 15 residues. V lost 3 bases and J lost 4; bases outside the gene matches: 3. The CDR3 bases are TGTGCCAGCAGTGAGGAGACAGGGGGCACCGGGGAGCTGTTTTTT. It codes for CASSEETGGTGELFF.

The chain carries TRBV12-3 or TRBV12-4 and TRBJ1-2; D remains unclear. CDR3 length equals 13 residues. With 2 bases removed from V and 7 bases from J, the gap between germline ends came to 11 bases. Here the CDR3 reads CASSLLAELGYTF. The DNA for the CDR3 is TGTGCCAGCAGTTTATTGGCAGAGCTTGGCTACACCTTC.

This chain links TRBV6-5 with TRBJ2-3; D ambiguous. Per germline, CDR1 MNHEY and CDR2 SVGAGI. V was pared by 2 bases and J by 6 bases, with 12 bases between. This CDR3 spans 14 amino acids. The CDR3 reads CASSYVLDYDTQYF. CDR3 in DNA: TGTGCCAGCAGTTACGTGCTAGATTATGATACGCAGTATTTT.

This clonotype was detected many times. The V and J genes are TRBV7-2 and TRBJ1-2, with 9 positions matching TRBD1. The germline V gene encodes CDR1 SGHTA and CDR2 FQGNSA. Unmatched junction bases numbered 7, after V lost 4 bases and J lost 4 bases. This CDR3 contains 15 residues. CDR3 sequence: CASSSPGQGAYGYTF. CDR3 nucleotides: TGTGCCAGCAGCTCCCCGGGACAGGGAGCCTATGGCTACACCTTC.

This clonotype was observed a few times. This chain links TRBV4-1 with TRBJ1-5, with 10 nucleotides matching TRBD1. Germline V CDR1 and CDR2: MGHRA, YSYEKL. The V segment lost 1 base and the J segment 4 bases; nucleotides outside the gene matches: 4. This CDR3 is 16 amino acids long. Written as DNA, the CDR3 is TGCGCCAGCAGCCAAGCCGGGACAGGGGTGAATCAGCCCCAGCATTTT. Translating it yields CASSQAGTGVNQPQHF.

The J gene is TRBJ1-6, the V gene TRBV11-2; D is unresolved. CDR1 and CDR2 from the germline V gene are SGHAT and FQNNGV. Trimming left V 0 bases short and J 16 bases short, with 7 bases between. CDR3 length: 11 residues. In nucleotides, the CDR3 is TGTGCCAGCAGCTTAGAGAGCTTACTCCACTTT. This translates into CASSLESLLHF.

The chain links TRBV5-4 to TRBJ1-1; D possibly corresponds to TRBD1 (5 bases). Germline CDR1 reads SGHNT; CDR2 reads YYREEE (reference sequence). This CDR3 comprises 15 residues. The V end lost 2 bases, the J end lost 6 bases, and 17 bases lay between the germline ends. The CDR3 region has the DNA TGTGCCAGCAGCTTCGGGGGTTATTTCCAACCTGAAGCTTTCTTT. Amino acids: CASSFGGYFQPEAFF. Full variable domain (rest looked up from reference TRBV5-4 and TRBJ1-1): ETGVTQSPTHLIKTRGQQVTLRCSSQSGHNTVSWYQQALGQGPQFIFQYYREEENGRGNFPPRFSGLQFPNYSSELNVNALELDDSALYLCASSFGGYFQPEAFFGQGTRLTVV.

This clonotype was observed a handful of times. The chain combines TRBV2 with TRBJ1-5; D gene ambiguous. V lost 6 bases, J lost 6 bases, and 6 bases lay in between. The CDR3 runs to 11 residues. The germline V gene has CDR1 SNHLY and CDR2 FYNNEI. CDR3 residues: CASRLIQPQHF. The CDR3 region has the DNA TGTGCCAGCAGATTGATTCAGCCCCAGCATTTT.

The rearrangement links TRBV10-3 to TRBJ1-6, with D tentatively TRBD1 (5 bases). V was pared by 11 bases and J by 6 bases, with 11 bases between. CDR3 length equals 12 residues. Germline V lookup: CDR1 ENHRY, CDR2 SYGVKD. This CDR3 reads CAFPDTNSPLHF. As DNA, the CDR3 is TGTGCCTTCCCGGACACTAATTCACCCCTCCACTTT.

J is TRBJ2-5 and V is TRBV5-4; D may be TRBD1 (5 bases). Germline V gene lookup returns CDR1 SGHNT and CDR2 YYREEE (reference sequence). This CDR3 has 13 residues. The V end lost 4 bases, the J end lost 1 base, and 8 bases lay between the germline ends. CDR3 loop: CASSPGIQETQYF. The CDR3 DNA reads TGTGCCAGCAGCCCAGGGATCCAAGAGACCCAGTACTTC.

This clonotype has more than one count but fewer than ten. V is TRBV4-1 and J is TRBJ2-5; D is undetermined. The CDR3 consists of 13 residues. Germline-derived CDR1 and CDR2 are MGHRA and YSYEKL. V was pared by 0 bases and J by 10 bases, with 12 bases between. The chain's CDR3 is CASSQDPNGDQYF. The CDR3 DNA reads TGCGCCAGCAGCCAAGATCCGAATGGGGACCAGTACTTC.

This clonotype occurred a few times. This chain joins TRBV27 and TRBJ2-7, with TRBD1 identical over 9 bases. The CDR3 consists of 15 residues. J was trimmed by 6 bases and V by 2 bases; bases with no gene match: 8. The germline gives CDR1 MNHEY, CDR2 SMNVEV (reference sequence). CDR3 DNA: TGTGCCAGCAGTTTAGGGGGACAGGGAGTTCTCGAGCAGTACTTC. Translation: CASSLGGQGVLEQYF.

This clonotype showed up just a few times. V usage is TRBV6-2 or TRBV6-3 and J usage is TRBJ2-7; D gene ambiguous. The CDR3 contains 13 residues. V lost 4 bases and J lost 0, with 7 bases in between. Germline CDR1 MNHEY, CDR2 SVGEGT. CDR3 sequence reads: CASSFYVSYEQYF. CDR3 in DNA: TGTGCCAGCAGTTTCTACGTCTCCTACGAGCAGTACTTC.

This clonotype showed up just a few times. The chain has TRBV24-1 and TRBJ2-7; 7 bases are shared with TRBD1. The V gene end was trimmed by 9 bases and the J gene end by 2 bases; junction bases not matched to a gene: 9. Germline CDR1 is KGHDR and CDR2 is SFDVKD. The CDR3 is 14 amino acids. The CDR3 region has the DNA TGTGCCACCGGGTCCGAAGGACAGGCCTACGAGCAGTACTTC. Translated, it gives CATGSEGQAYEQYF.

This rearrangement joins TRBV7-9 to TRBJ2-5; D is unresolved. Germline values: CDR1 SEHNR, CDR2 FQNEAQ (reference sequence). V was trimmed by 4 bases and J by 4 bases, leaving 10 bases between them. CDR3 length: 13 amino acids. CDR3 region: CASSSWAGETQYF. For the CDR3, the DNA is TGTGCCAGCAGCTCCTGGGCAGGAGAGACCCAGTACTTC.

This chain joins TRBV21-1 and TRBJ1-2. TRBV21-1 is classified as a pseudogene. CDR3 length: 14 residues. CDR3 nucleotide sequence: TGTGCCAGCAGCAAACTTCTGGACTTTTATGGCTACACCTTC. Its translation is CASSKLLDFYGYTF.

The gene calls are TRBV10-3 and TRBJ1-5; possibly TRBD1 for D (5 bases). Germline V gene lookup returns CDR1 ENHRY and CDR2 SYGVKD. V lost 5 bases and J 4 bases, leaving 9 bases between the germline ends. The CDR3 consists of 13 residues. CDR3 sequence (DNA): TGTGCCATCAGTCCAGGGTGGAATCAGCCCCAGCATTTT. It yields the protein CAISPGWNQPQHF.

The chain couples TRBV6-5 to TRBJ2-7, with 8 bases lining up with TRBD1. This CDR3 has 15 amino acids. After removal of 2 bases from V and 5 bases from J, the junction contained 8 bases not matched to a gene. Germline V CDR1 and CDR2: MNHEY, SVGAGI. CDR3 bases: TGTGCCAGCAGTTACAGAGGCAGGGGGCTCAACGAGCAGTACTTC. It encodes CASSYRGRGLNEQYF.

This clonotype was seen only a few times. The chain carries TRBV6-5 and TRBJ2-7, with TRBD1 matching 8 bases. The ends lost 7 bases at V and 3 bases at J; junction bases unmatched: 8. The CDR3 runs to 14 residues. Looked up from germline, CDR1 is MNHEY and CDR2 is SVGAGI. The CDR3 region has the DNA TGTGCCAGCACCCCAGGGGGCGGGAACTACGAGCAGTACTTC. Translation gives CASTPGGGNYEQYF.

This clonotype was counted only a few times. The rearrangement joins TRBV7-6 to TRBJ2-3, with TRBD1 matching over 8 bases. CDR1 SGHVS and CDR2 FNYEAQ come from the germline V gene. Unmatched junction bases numbered 9, after V lost 2 bases and J lost 5 bases. The CDR3 totals 16 residues. CDR3 amino acids: CASSLIYRGEGDTQYF. In DNA form, the CDR3 reads TGTGCCAGCAGCTTAATCTACAGGGGGGAAGGAGATACGCAGTATTTT. Complete variable domain (other parts from reference TRBV7-6 and TRBJ2-3): GAGVSQSPRYKVTKRGQDVALRCDPISGHVSLYWYRQALGQGPEFLTYFNYEAQQDKSGLPNDRFSAERPEGSISTLTIQRTEQRDSAMYRCASSLIYRGEGDTQYFGPGTRLTVL.

The table lists this clonotype with many counts. The genes are TRBV20-1 and TRBJ2-1; 11 bases match TRBD2. The CDR3 runs to 14 residues. V dropped 3 bases and J dropped 8; count of bases not matched to a gene: 6. In germline, CDR1 is DFQATT, CDR2 SNEGSKA (reference sequence). CDR3 in DNA: TGCAGTGCTAGCTTGACTAGCGGGGTCGATGAGCAGTTCTTC. Amino acid sequence: CSASLTSGVDEQFF.

This clonotype was seen a few times. The rearrangement joins TRBV7-2 to TRBJ2-7; 11 nucleotides line up with TRBD2. CDR1 and CDR2 (germline): SGHTA, FQGNSA. The CDR3 length is 14 residues. V dropped 5 bases and J dropped 6; count of bases not matched to a gene: 6. CDR3 nucleotides: TGTGCCAGCAGCGCCTTTAGCGGGGGGGGCGAGCAGTACGTC. It specifies CASSAFSGGGEQYV.

This clonotype was detected a few times. The CDR3: CASSLGPISSYNEQFF. As DNA, the CDR3 is TGTGCCAGCAGCTTAGGTCCGATATCATCCTACAATGAGCAGTTCTTC. This rearrangement joins TRBV7-9 to TRBJ2-1; unclear D gene. Germline CDR1 is SEHNR and CDR2 is FQNEAQ (reference sequence). V was trimmed by 1 base and J by 1 base, leaving 11 bases between them. The CDR3 has 16 amino acids.

The CDR3 loop is CSARFRGAGGYGYTF. The CDR3 region has the DNA TGCAGTGCTAGATTTCGGGGTGCGGGGGGCTATGGCTACACCTTC. The chain links TRBV20-1 to TRBJ1-2; D is possibly TRBD1 (5 bases). There are 15 residues in the CDR3. The germline CDR1 and CDR2 sequences are DFQATT and SNEGSKA (reference sequence). V lost 2 bases to trimming and J lost 4 bases, with 17 bases between them.

This clonotype was seen a few times. This chain joins TRBV4-3 and TRBJ1-6; 8 nucleotides align to TRBD1. The CDR3 has 16 residues. CDR1 and CDR2 from the germline V gene are LGHNA and YSLEER. Germline trimming cut 2 bases from V and 10 bases from J; bases unmatched to any gene: 10. In nucleotides, the CDR3 is TGCGCCAGCAGCCAAACCCTTCGACAGGGGAACTCACCCCTCCACTTT. Translation gives CASSQTLRQGNSPLHF.

This clonotype has just a few counts. CDR3 in DNA: TGTGCCAGCAGCGGACAGGGTACAAATTCACCCCTCCACTTT. Translating it yields CASSGQGTNSPLHF. The rearrangement joins TRBV7-3 to TRBJ1-6; 8 nucleotides agree with TRBD1. Germline V gene lookup returns CDR1 SGHTA and CDR2 FQGTGA. The length of the CDR3 is 14 residues. V was pared by 5 bases and J by 7 bases, with 4 bases of the junction left unmatched.

The rearrangement uses TRBV12-3 or TRBV12-4 and TRBJ2-3; TRBD2 matches at 8 bases. The CDR3 is 16 residues long. Trimming cost V 0 bases and J 2 bases; bases outside gene matches: 4. For the CDR3, the DNA is TGTGCCAGCAGTTTAGCGCGGGGGGAGGACACAGATACGCAGTATTTT. Translated, it gives CASSLARGEDTDTQYF.

Regarding this clonotype: Its ends do not fully match the called genes, so a read error is possible. The genes are TRBV7-2 and TRBJ1-5, with a possible D match to TRBD1 (5 bases). The CDR3 covers 15 residues. Germline-derived CDR1 and CDR2 are SGHTA and FQGNSA. CDR3 bases: TGTGCCAGCAGCCCCCGGGGCCCTAGCGATCAGCCCCAGCATTTT. Translating gives CASSPRGPSDQPQHF. Together with reference TRBV7-2 and TRBJ1-5, the CDR3 gives the full variable domain: GAGVSQSPSNKVTEKGKDVELRCDPISGHTALYWYRQSLGQGLEFLIYFQGNSAPDKSGLPSDRFSAERTGGSVSTLTIQRTQQEDSAVYLCASSPRGPSDQPQHFGDGTRLSIL.

This chain connects TRBV18 to TRBJ1-2; 9 bases match TRBD1. After removal of 6 bases from V and 6 bases from J, the junction contained 8 bases not matched to a gene. Germline CDR1 reads KGHSH; CDR2 reads LQKENI. The CDR3 has 14 amino acids. CDR3 residues: CASSPDRGTDGYTF. In nucleotides, the CDR3 is TGTGCCAGCTCTCCGGACAGGGGTACTGATGGCTACACCTTC. Filled out from reference TRBV18 and TRBJ1-2, the complete variable domain reads NAGVMQNPRHLVRRRGQEARLRCSPMKGHSHVYWYRQLPEEGLKFMVYLQKENIIDESGMPKERFSAEFPKEGPSILRIQQVVRGDSAAYFCASSPDRGTDGYTFGSGTRLTVV.